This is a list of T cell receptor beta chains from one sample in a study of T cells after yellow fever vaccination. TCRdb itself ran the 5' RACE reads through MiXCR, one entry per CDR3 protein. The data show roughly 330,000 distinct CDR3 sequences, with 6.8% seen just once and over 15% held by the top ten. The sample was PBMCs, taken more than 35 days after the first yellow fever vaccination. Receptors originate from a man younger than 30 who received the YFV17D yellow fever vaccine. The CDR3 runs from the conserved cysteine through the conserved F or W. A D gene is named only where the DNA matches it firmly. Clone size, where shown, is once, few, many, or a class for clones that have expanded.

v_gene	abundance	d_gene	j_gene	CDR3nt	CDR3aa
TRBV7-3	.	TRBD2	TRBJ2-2	TGTGCCAGCTCTCGGGGGGGCTTCCCTCCCGGGGAGCTGTTTTTT	CASSRGGFPPGELFF
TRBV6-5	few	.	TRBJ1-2	TGTGCCAGCAGTTCCCCCCTTGGCTCCTGGGGGGGCTACACCTTC	CASSSPLGSWGGYTF
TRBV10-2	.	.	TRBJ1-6	TGCGCCAGCAGAAACAGGGCCTATAATTCACCCCTCCACTTT	CASRNRAYNSPLHF
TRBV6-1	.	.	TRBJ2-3	TGTGCCAGCAGTGGGTTGTCGGGGGCAGATACGCAGTATTTT	CASSGLSGADTQYF
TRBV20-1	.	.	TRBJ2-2	TGCAGTGCTAGAGATCGGGGCAGAGGGGGGCCCGGGGAGCTGTTTTTT	CSARDRGRGGPGELFF
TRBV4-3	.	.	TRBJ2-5	TGCGCCAGCAGCCAAGGGAGGTCTGCGACGGAGACCCAGTACTTC	CASSQGRSATETQYF
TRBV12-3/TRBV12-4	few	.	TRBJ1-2	TGTGCCAGCAATAATCAGGGGTGGGGCTACACCTTC	CASNNQGWGYTF
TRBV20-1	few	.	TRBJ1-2	TGCAGTGCTAGGCGGCCGGGACCAACCCAAGGATACACCTTC	CSARRPGPTQGYTF
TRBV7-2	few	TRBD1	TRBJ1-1	TGTGCCAGCAGCTTCTTGCCAGGGGGCACTGAAGCTTTCTTT	CASSFLPGGTEAFF
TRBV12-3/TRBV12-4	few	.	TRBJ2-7	TGTGCCAGCAGCTTCTACGAGCAGTACTTC	CASSFYEQYF
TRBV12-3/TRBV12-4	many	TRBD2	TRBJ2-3	TGTGCCAGCAGTGTAGCGGGGGGGCAGTATTTT	CASSVAGGQYF
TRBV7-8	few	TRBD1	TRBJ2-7	TGTGCCAGCAGAGAAAACAGGGGGCAGTACGAGCAGTACTTC	CASRENRGQYEQYF
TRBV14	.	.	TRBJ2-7	TGTGCCAGCAGCTCCGCCCGAACCCCCTACGAGCAGTACTTC	CASSSARTPYEQYF
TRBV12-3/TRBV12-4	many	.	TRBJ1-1	TGTGCCAGCACCCAAGTGGACACTGAAGCTTTCTTT	CASTQVDTEAFF
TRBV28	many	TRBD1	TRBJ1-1	TGTGCCAGCAGTTTGCGGCAGGGGGTTTACACTGAAGCTTTCTTT	CASSLRQGVYTEAFF
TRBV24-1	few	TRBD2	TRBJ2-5	TGTGCCACCAGTGGCCGGGACTACCACCAAGAGACCCAGTACTTC	CATSGRDYHQETQYF
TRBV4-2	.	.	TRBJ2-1	TGTGCCAGCAGCCAAGAGCTCCTAGCGACAGCTGAGCAGTTCTTC	CASSQELLATAEQFF
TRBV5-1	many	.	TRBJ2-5	TGCGCCAGCAGCTGGTGGACGGACCAAGAGACCCAGTACTTC	CASSWWTDQETQYF
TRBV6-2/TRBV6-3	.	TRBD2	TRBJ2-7	TGTGCCAGCAGTTACGGGGCCGGGGGGTATTACGAGCAGTACTTC	CASSYGAGGYYEQYF
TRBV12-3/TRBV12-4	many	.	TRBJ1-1	TGTGCCAGCAGTTTAAATGAGAACACTGAAGCTTTCTTT	CASSLNENTEAFF
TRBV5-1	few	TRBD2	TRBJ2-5	TGCGCCAGCTCCCGACCGGGACTAGCGGGGGGGCCCGAGACCCAGTACTTC	CASSRPGLAGGPETQYF
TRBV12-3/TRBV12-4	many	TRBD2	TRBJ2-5	TGTGCCAGCAGGGGGAAGCGGGGGAGCTGGGAGACCCAGTACTTC	CASRGKRGSWETQYF
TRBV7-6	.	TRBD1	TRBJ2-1	TGTGCCAGCAGCAAGGGACAGGGGGCTGTGAATGAGCAGTTCTTC	CASSKGQGAVNEQFF
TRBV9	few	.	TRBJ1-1	TGTGCCAGCAGCGTAGATTCCCTCCCGGGTCCTGAAGCTTTCTTT	CASSVDSLPGPEAFF
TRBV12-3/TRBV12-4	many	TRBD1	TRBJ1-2	TGTGCCAGCAGCCAGACAGGGACTAACTATGGCTACACCTTC	CASSQTGTNYGYTF
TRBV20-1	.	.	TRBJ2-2	TGCAGTGCTAGAGGCCCGACAGATAACACCGGGGAGCTGTTTTTT	CSARGPTDNTGELFF
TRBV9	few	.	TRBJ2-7	TGTGCCAGCAGCCCCGAGAGGGTCTCCTACGAGCAGTACTTC	CASSPERVSYEQYF
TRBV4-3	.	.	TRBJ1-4	TGCGCCAGCAGCCAAGTAAGAGAAAAACTGTTTTTT	CASSQVREKLFF
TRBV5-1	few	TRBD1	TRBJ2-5	TGCGCCAGCACCAAATACCAGGGGGCAGTCAAAGAGACCCAGTACTTC	CASTKYQGAVKETQYF
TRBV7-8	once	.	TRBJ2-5	TGTGCCAGCAGCTCTCCGCGGCCCCAGGTGGAAGAGACCCAGTACTTC	CASSSPRPQVEETQYF
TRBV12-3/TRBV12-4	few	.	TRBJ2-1	TGTGCCACCACCCAAAACGAGCAGTTCTTC	CATTQNEQFF
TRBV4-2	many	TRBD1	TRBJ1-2	TGTGCCAGCAGCGTTGACAGGGGGCCTGATGGCTACACCTTC	CASSVDRGPDGYTF
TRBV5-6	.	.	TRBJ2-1	TGTGCCAGCAGCTTTGGCTCACCAGAGCAGTTCTTC	CASSFGSPEQFF
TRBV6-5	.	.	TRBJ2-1	TGTGCCAGCAGTTTTGGGGAAGCCTACAATGAGCAGTTCTTC	CASSFGEAYNEQFF
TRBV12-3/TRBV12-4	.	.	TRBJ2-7	TGTGCCAGCAGTTTATACGGGACGGGTGCCTACGAGCAGTACTTC	CASSLYGTGAYEQYF
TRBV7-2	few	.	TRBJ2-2	TGTGCCAGCAGCGCCCAGGTCACCGGGGAGCTGTTTTTT	CASSAQVTGELFF
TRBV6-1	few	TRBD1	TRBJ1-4	TGTGCCAGCAGCCGCCCCAGACAGGGCAAGTATGAAAAACTGTTTTTT	CASSRPRQGKYEKLFF